This T cell receptor (beta chain) was profiled in a study of T cell repertoires in cytomegalovirus infection. On the study more broadly: CMV infection together with matching HLA type was indicated by public TCR beta signatures. The study, taken as a whole, reports: Cumulative public TCR beta family frequency identified CMV carriers with the relevant HLA. Dominating the ex vivo response were TCR beta clonotypes that were CMV-specific and HLA-C-restricted.

To note about this clonotype: What it recognizes is unknown.

TCRdb called the reads again in MiXCR, with one record for every CDR3 protein. The table includes some 400,000 distinct CDR3 sequences, 25% to 40% detected once. Trimming took off 1 base at V and 7 bases at J, with 17 bases between the two ends. There are 15 residues in the CDR3. Germline V CDR1 and CDR2: DFQATT, SNEGSKA (reference sequence). The J gene is TRBJ1-5, the V gene TRBV20-1; maybe TRBD1 (6 bases). The TCR originated in a human donor in good health (CMV status not recorded). Some clones in this sample may be carry-over from other donors' samples. Input material: PBMCs. For the CDR3, the DNA is TGCAGTGCTAGAGGGATACAGGGTCGTGGGCAGCCCCAGCATTTT. Its translation: CSARGIQGRGQPQHF.